The sequence of this T cell receptor beta chain was determined in a study of blood T cells in healthy people across ages. Germline V CDR1 and CDR2: SGHRS, YFSETQ. V was pared by 5 bases and J by 11 bases, with 18 bases of the junction left unmatched. CDR3 length: 15 amino acids. This clonotype was seen only a few times. Combining a sample-barcoded 5' primer with a J-beta primer mix, a second PCR ran for 7 to 11 cycles. Each CDR3 protein is one row after TCRdb ran MiXCR on the 5' RACE reads. The data show more than 600,000 distinct CDR3 sequences, 20% to 30% seen once. The sample was also linked to a second study, of T cells of mothers and their children.

This receptor was identified in a boy between 10 and 17 years old in good health. This chain uses TRBV5-1 with TRBJ2-5, with TRBD2 matching over 7 bases. The sample consisted of blood. The CDR3 spells CASSTGREGSTEQYF. CDR3 in DNA: TGCGCCAGCAGTACCGGCAGGGAGGGTAGTACTGAGCAGTACTTC.